This entry is about one T cell receptor beta chain. The record originates from a study of blood T cell repertoires in COVID-19. About the research overall: The United States, Italy and Spain provided the acute and convalescent COVID-19 samples. T cells, B-cell-depleted T cells, or PBMCs supplied cDNA or gDNA.

In the study's own analysis: Estimation of nucleated cell counts was performed using reference gene primer amplification. The data were produced by immunoSEQ multiplex PCR, yet TCRdb's version contains in-frame clones alone and is incomplete. V and J calls plus clone size are reproduced from that table; the DNA served to infer D and trimming. In the table there are about 150,000 clones, around 85% of which are singletons. V was pared by 6 bases and J by 1 base, with 4 bases of the junction left unmatched. The V gene's germline CDR1 is SNHLY and CDR2 FYNNEI. The CDR3 loop spans 14 amino acids. The sequenced sample consisted of peripheral blood. This TCR derives from a man in his 70s with acute or convalescent COVID-19. The rearrangement links TRBV2 to TRBJ2-3; 7 bases are shared with TRBD1. This CDR3 reads CASRVGQGTDTQYF. CDR3 in DNA: TGTGCCAGCAGAGTCGGACAGGGCACAGATACGCAGTATTTT. Combining the CDR3 with reference TRBV2 and TRBJ2-3 gives the whole variable domain EPEVTQTPSHQVTQMGQEVILRCVPISNHLYFYWYRQILGQKVEFLVSFYNNEISEKSEIFDDQFSVERPDGSNFTLKIRSTKLEDSAMYFCASRVGQGTDTQYFGPGTRLTVL.